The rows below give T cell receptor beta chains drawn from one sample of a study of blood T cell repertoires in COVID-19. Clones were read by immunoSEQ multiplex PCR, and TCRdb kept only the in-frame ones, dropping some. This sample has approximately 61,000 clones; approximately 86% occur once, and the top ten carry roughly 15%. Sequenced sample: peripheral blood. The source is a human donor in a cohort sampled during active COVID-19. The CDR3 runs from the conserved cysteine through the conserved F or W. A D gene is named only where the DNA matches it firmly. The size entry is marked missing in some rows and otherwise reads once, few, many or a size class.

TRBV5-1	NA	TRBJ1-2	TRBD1	TGCGCCAGCAGCCCCCGGGACAGCTATGGCTACACCTTC	CASSPRDSYGYTF
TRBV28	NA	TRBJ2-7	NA	TGTGCCAGCAGTTTTTATTCCGAGCAGTACTTC	CASSFYSEQYF
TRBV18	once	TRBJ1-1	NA	TGTGCCAGCTCACCTCGACAGCTCGATAACACTGAAGCTTTCTTT	CASSPRQLDNTEAFF
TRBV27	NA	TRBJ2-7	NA	TGTGCCAGCCACGGGATTGAGGGAGTCCCCTACGAGCAGTACTTC	CASHGIEGVPYEQYF
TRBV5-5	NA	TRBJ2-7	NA	TGTGCCAGCAGCTTGGGTGGTAGCTTCGAGCAGTACTTC	CASSLGGSFEQYF
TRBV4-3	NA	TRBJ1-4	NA	TGCGCCAGCAGCCAAGATCTCATCGGGGCAACTAATGAAAAACTGTTTTTT	CASSQDLIGATNEKLFF
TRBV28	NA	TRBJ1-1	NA	TGTGCCAGCAGTTTTAGTTTCCAGGGGCCCCTGGGGGACACTGAAGCTTTCTTT	CASSFSFQGPLGDTEAFF
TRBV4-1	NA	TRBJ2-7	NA	TGCGCCAGCAGCCTCCAGGGGTACGAGCAGTACTTC	CASSLQGYEQYF
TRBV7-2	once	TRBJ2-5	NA	TGTGCCAGCAGCTCCTCCCGACTCTTCTCGAAACAAGAGACCCAGTACTTC	CASSSSRLFSKQETQYF
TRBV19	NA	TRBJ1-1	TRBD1	TGTGCCAGTAGTATCCGGACAGGGGGCTCTTGGAACACTGAAGCTTTCTTT	CASSIRTGGSWNTEAFF
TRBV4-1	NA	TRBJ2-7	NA	TGCGCCAGCAGCCAAGGGGGCTCGTCCTACGAGCAGTACTTC	CASSQGGSSYEQYF
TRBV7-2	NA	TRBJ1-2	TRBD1	TGTGCCAGCAGCTCGGACAGGGGTAACTATGGCTACACCTTC	CASSSDRGNYGYTF
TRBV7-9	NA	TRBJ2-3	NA	TGTGCCAGCAGCCAGGTCGCAGATACGCAGTATTTT	CASSQVADTQYF
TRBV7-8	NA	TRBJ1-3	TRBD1	TGTGCCAGCAGCTTGTCAGGGGGCAAGAACACCATATATTTT	CASSLSGGKNTIYF
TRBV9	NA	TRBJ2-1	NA	TGTGCCAGCAGCGTAGTATCTAGCCCCTACAATGAGCAGTTCTTC	CASSVVSSPYNEQFF